This TCR beta chain was retrieved from a study of response to subunit inactivated influenza vaccine. Notes on this clonotype: The antigen remains undetermined.

The length of the CDR3 is 13 residues. Germline loops: CDR1 MNHEY, CDR2 SVGEGT. The V end lost 7 bases, the J end lost 5 bases, and 14 bases lay between the germline ends. The study's findings and limits: Every seasonal influenza vaccination brings in few new T cells, the authors suggested.

TCRdb reanalysed the RT-PCR reads using MiXCR and keeps one entry per CDR3 protein. In the table there are some 540,000 distinct CDR3 sequences, roughly 23% of which are singletons. These same records also appear under a second study, on T cells expressing NK-cell markers. That study reports: 5'RACE template switching with UMIs produced the TCR beta cDNA. In sorted CD3+CD56+NKG2C+, CD3+CD56+NKG2C- and CD3+CD56-NKG2C+ T cells, TCR beta repertoires were obtained. Of eight sequenced donors, seven were HCMV-seropositive and one HCMV-seronegative. A few donors likewise had their CD3+CD56-NKG2C+ fraction led by these clonotypes.

The sequencing used CD4+ T cells sorted from PBMCs, collected 11 to 12 days after vaccination. This sequence joins TRBV6-2 or TRBV6-3 and TRBJ2-5; D remains unclear. The receptor was derived from a middle-aged man who received an inactivated influenza vaccine. DNA for the CDR3: TGTGCCAGCATTACCGTAAACGGGGAGACCCAGTACTTC. Translation: CASITVNGETQYF.